This entry lists 12 T cell receptor beta chains sequenced from one sample in a study of T cells in Graves' hyperthyroidism and ophthalmopathy. The TCR beta CDR3 regions underwent amplification using RNA transcripts as the source. The HTBI primer set served for first-round RT-PCR of the TCR CDR3. TCRdb re-called the multiplex PCR reads with MiXCR, one entry per CDR3 protein. The table includes 400,000 to 450,000 distinct CDR3 sequences, roughly 15% detected once. The sequenced material came from blood. These receptors all stem from a man between 18 and 29 years old with Graves' ophthalmopathy.

In this sample, this clonotype turned up a few times. The chain recombines TRBV18 with TRBJ2-5; D is ambiguous. CDR1 is KGHSH, CDR2 LQKENI, per germline. Trimming removed 2 bases at V and 7 bases at J, with 14 bases between. There are 14 residues in the CDR3. CDR3 in amino acids: CASSPLEGSWTQYF. The CDR3 nucleotides read TGTGCCAGCTCACCATTAGAAGGGTCATGGACCCAGTACTTC.

This clonotype was detected ten times or more. J is TRBJ1-4 and V is TRBV20-1, with D maybe TRBD1 (5 bases). CDR1 DFQATT and CDR2 SNEGSKA come from the germline V gene (reference sequence). The V and J ends lost 1 base and 8 bases respectively, with 14 bases between them. This CDR3 comprises 14 residues. This chain's CDR3 is CSARVGGRREKLFF. The CDR3 DNA reads as TGCAGTGCTAGAGTCGGGGGGAGGAGGGAAAAACTGTTTTTT.

With respect to this clonotype: A much larger clone sits a single nucleotide away, making a read error possible. V gene TRBV12-3 or TRBV12-4 combines with J gene TRBJ2-3; TRBD2 matches 8 bases. The CDR3 loop spans 13 amino acids. The CDR3 is CTSSFGGADTQYF. In DNA, the CDR3 is TGTACCAGCAGTTTCGGGGGGGCAGATACGCAGTATTTT.

A few counts support this clonotype. The chain combines TRBV20-1 with TRBJ1-5, with D possibly being TRBD1 (5 bases). This CDR3 is built from 13 residues. Trimming shortened V by 5 bases and J by 8 bases, and 16 bases separated the two germline ends. Germline CDR1 reads DFQATT; CDR2 reads SNEGSKA (reference sequence). Written as DNA, the CDR3 is TGCAGTGCTGGAGGGACCGCCGGGAAGCCCCAGCATTTT. Translated, it gives CSAGGTAGKPQHF.

This clonotype was seen many times. The chain employs TRBV29-1 and TRBJ1-5, with unresolved D. This CDR3 spans 15 amino acids. Per the germline V gene, CDR1 is SQVTM and CDR2 is ANQGSEA. Trimming removed 8 bases from V and 2 bases from J, with 19 bases in between. For the CDR3, the DNA is TGCAGCCCAGACATCTTGACTCGCGGCAATCAGCCCCAGCATTTT. It is translated as CSPDILTRGNQPQHF.

Ten or more counts support this clonotype. The chain couples TRBV27 to TRBJ2-3, with 11 bases that match TRBD2. V was clipped by 5 bases and J by 4 bases; unmatched bases: 8. Germline V lookup: CDR1 MNHEY, CDR2 SMNVEV (reference sequence). CDR3 length: 16 residues. CDR3 loop: CASSPWASGRPDTQYF. DNA for the CDR3: TGTGCCAGCAGTCCCTGGGCTAGCGGGAGGCCAGATACGCAGTATTTT.

This chain links TRBV3-1 with TRBJ1-3; D not certain. The germline V and J ends were trimmed by 1 base and 2 bases, with 12 bases remaining between them. The CDR3 runs to 16 residues. Germline lookup yields CDR1 LGHDT and CDR2 YNNKEL (reference sequence). CDR3 nucleotides: TGTGCCAGCAGCCAAGCCTCGCGGGGTGCTGGAAACACCATATATTTT. Its protein is CASSQASRGAGNTIYF.

In its sample, this clonotype was seen a few times. J is TRBJ1-4 and V is TRBV10-2; 8 nucleotides match TRBD1. The CDR3 runs 17 residues. The germline gives CDR1 WSHSY, CDR2 SAAADI. V shed 5 bases, J shed 0 bases, and the junction held 8 bases outside the gene matches. The CDR3, as DNA: TGCGCCAGCAGTACCCTGGGACAGGCAGCAACTAATGAAAAACTGTTTTTT. Its protein product is CASSTLGQAATNEKLFF.

The J gene is TRBJ2-1, the V gene TRBV6-5, with 10 positions matching TRBD2. This CDR3 region has 14 residues. Germline V gene data show CDR1 as MNHEY and CDR2 as SVGAGI. With 2 bases clipped from V and 5 bases from J, the junction kept 0 bases outside the gene matches. The CDR3 DNA follows: TGTGCCAGCAGTTACCTAGCGGGAGACAATGAGCAGTTCTTC. It translates to CASSYLAGDNEQFF.

The chain employs TRBV15 and TRBJ2-7, with 7 bases lining up with TRBD1. V trimming: 0 bases; J trimming: 6 bases; junction bases outside the gene matches: 8. Germline V gene lookup returns CDR1 LNHNV and CDR2 YYDKDF (reference sequence). This CDR3 contains 15 residues. CDR3 coding DNA: TGTGCCACCAGCAGAGAACTTACAGGGGTCCCCGAGCAGTACTTC. This sequence encodes CATSRELTGVPEQYF.

This clonotype was detected ten times or more. The chain uses TRBV7-3 and TRBJ2-5, with 7 positions matching TRBD2. V was clipped by 5 bases and J by 4 bases; unmatched bases: 7. Germline CDR1 reads SGHTA; CDR2 reads FQGTGA. The length of the CDR3 is 14 residues. The CDR3 DNA reads as TGTGCCAGCAGCCTCTCGGGAGGTAGAGAGACCCAGTACTTC. Its translation: CASSLSGGRETQYF.

This clonotype was recorded many times. The V and J genes are TRBV30 and TRBJ1-2; tentatively, D is TRBD1 (5 bases). CDR3 size: 14 residues. Germline V gives CDR1 GTSNPN, CDR2 SVGIG (reference sequence). Trimming took off 0 bases at V and 6 bases at J, with 14 bases between the two ends. The CDR3 protein is CAWSVSPVGHGYTF. The DNA for the CDR3 is TGTGCCTGGAGTGTATCCCCGGTGGGGCATGGCTACACCTTC. Based on the CDR3 plus reference TRBV30 and TRBJ1-2, the full variable domain is SQTIHQWPATLVQPVGSPLSLECTVEGTSNPNLYWYRQAAGRGLQLLFYSVGIGQISSEVPQNLSASRPQDRQFILSSKKLLLSDSGFYLCAWSVSPVGHGYTFGSGTRLTVV.